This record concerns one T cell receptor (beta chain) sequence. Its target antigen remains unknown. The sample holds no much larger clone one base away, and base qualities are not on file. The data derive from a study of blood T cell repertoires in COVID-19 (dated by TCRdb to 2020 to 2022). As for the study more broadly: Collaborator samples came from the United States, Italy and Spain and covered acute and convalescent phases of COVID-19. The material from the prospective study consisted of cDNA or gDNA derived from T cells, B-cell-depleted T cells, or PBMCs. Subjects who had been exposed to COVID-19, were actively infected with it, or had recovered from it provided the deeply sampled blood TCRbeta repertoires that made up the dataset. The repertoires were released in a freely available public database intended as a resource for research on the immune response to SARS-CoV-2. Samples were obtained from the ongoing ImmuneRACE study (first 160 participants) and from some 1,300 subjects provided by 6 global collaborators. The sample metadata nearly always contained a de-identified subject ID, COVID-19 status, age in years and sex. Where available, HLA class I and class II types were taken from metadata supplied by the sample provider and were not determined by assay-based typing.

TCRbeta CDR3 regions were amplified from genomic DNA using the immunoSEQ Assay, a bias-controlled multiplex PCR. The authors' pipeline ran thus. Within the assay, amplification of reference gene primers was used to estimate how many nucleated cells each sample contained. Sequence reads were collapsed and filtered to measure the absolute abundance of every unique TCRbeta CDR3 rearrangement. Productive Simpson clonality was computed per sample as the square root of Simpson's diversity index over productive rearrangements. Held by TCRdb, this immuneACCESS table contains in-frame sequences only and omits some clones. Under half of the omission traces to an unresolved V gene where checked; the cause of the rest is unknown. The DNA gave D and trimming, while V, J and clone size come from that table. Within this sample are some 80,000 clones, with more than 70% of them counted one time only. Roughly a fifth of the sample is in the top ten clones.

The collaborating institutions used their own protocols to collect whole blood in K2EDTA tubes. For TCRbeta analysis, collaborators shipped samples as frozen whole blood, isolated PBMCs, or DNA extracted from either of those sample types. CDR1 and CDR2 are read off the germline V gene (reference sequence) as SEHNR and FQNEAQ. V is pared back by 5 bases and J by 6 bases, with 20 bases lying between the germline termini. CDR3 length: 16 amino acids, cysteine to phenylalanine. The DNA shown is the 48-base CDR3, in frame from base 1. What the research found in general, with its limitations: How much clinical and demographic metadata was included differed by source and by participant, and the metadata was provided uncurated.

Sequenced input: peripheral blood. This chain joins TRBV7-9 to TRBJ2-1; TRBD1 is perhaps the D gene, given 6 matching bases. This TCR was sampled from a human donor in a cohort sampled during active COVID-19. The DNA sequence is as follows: TGTGCCAGCAGCCACCCCAGGGGAATGGGGGTCAATGAGCAGTTCTTC. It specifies CASSHPRGMGVNEQFF.